Here is one T cell receptor (beta chain) with its context. This specimen belongs to a study of T cells after yellow fever vaccination. Overall study context: Researchers used SMART-Seq v4 Ultra Low Input to prepare fractions that had low cell numbers.

The CDR3 runs to 13 residues. The germline V and J ends were trimmed by 4 bases and 10 bases, with 14 bases remaining between them. The V gene's germline CDR1 is SGHRS and CDR2 YFSETQ. The TCR cDNA carried a universal primer site and UMIs from 5'RACE template switching. Each CDR3 protein is one row after TCRdb ran MiXCR on the 5' RACE reads. The table records some 320,000 distinct CDR3 sequences, around 11% of them present only once. Sequenced here: CD4+ T cells sorted from PBMCs, sampled 45 days after the yellow fever booster vaccination. The chain couples TRBV5-1 to TRBJ1-4; D possibly corresponds to TRBD1 (5 bases). The TCR sequence derives from a man younger than 35 who received the YFV17D yellow fever vaccine. The CDR3 is CASSPTDTGKLFF. The CDR3 DNA follows: TGCGCCAGCAGCCCTACGGACACGGGAAAACTGTTTTTT.